Listed here are 14 T cell receptor beta chains from one sample, sequenced in a study of T cell repertoires in cytomegalovirus infection. No cognate antigen is known for these TCRs. TCRdb re-analysed the reads in MiXCR, keeping a single row per CDR3 protein. The table includes tens of thousands of distinct CDR3 sequences, 33% detected once. Sequencing used PBMCs, sequenced either directly or after in vitro stimulation (not recorded which). The receptors shown here come from a human donor in good health (CMV status not recorded). Some clones in this sample may be carry-over from other donors' samples.

The CDR3 nucleotides are TGTGCCAGCTCACCAGGTCTTAGCAATCAGCCCCAGCATTTT. Protein product: CASSPGLSNQPQHF. The V gene is TRBV18, the J gene TRBJ1-5, with no clear D. CDR3 length equals 14 residues. The V end was cut by 2 bases, the J end by 0 bases, with 5 bases between. Germline V gives CDR1 KGHSH, CDR2 LQKENI. The complete variable domain, with remaining parts taken from reference TRBV18 and TRBJ1-5, reads NAGVMQNPRHLVRRRGQEARLRCSPMKGHSHVYWYRQLPEEGLKFMVYLQKENIIDESGMPKERFSAEFPKEGPSILRIQQVVRGDSAAYFCASSPGLSNQPQHFGDGTRLSIL.

V is TRBV28 and J is TRBJ1-2; D might be TRBD1 (5 bases). V shed 6 bases and J shed 2 bases, with 16 bases lying between them. Germline CDR1 reads MDHEN; CDR2 reads SYDVKM. The CDR3 is made up of 15 amino acids. This CDR3 is CASSLGGTYNYGYTF. In DNA form, the CDR3 reads TGTGCCAGCAGCCTCGGGGGAACTTACAACTATGGCTACACCTTC.

The V gene is TRBV15, the J gene TRBJ2-7, with D perhaps TRBD1 (6 bases). Looked up from germline, CDR1 is LNHNV and CDR2 is YYDKDF (reference sequence). The CDR3 is 15 amino acids. Trimming cost V 0 bases and J 5 bases, with 14 bases left between them. CDR3 coding DNA: TGTGCCACCAGCAGAGATAGGGCAGGGGCTAACGAGCAGTACTTC. Translated, it gives CATSRDRAGANEQYF.

V and J are TRBV4-3 and TRBJ1-1; TRBD1 matches 8 bases. V was clipped by 0 bases and J by 10 bases; unmatched bases: 7. The germline gives CDR1 LGHNA, CDR2 YSLEER. CDR3 length: 14 residues. CDR3 loop: CASSQDPGGVGAFF. CDR3 nucleotides: TGCGCCAGCAGCCAAGACCCAGGGGGCGTCGGAGCTTTCTTT.

This clonotype was picked up many times. This chain uses TRBV6-2 or TRBV6-3 with TRBJ2-7; a possible D gene is TRBD1 (7 bases). The CDR3 is made up of 15 amino acids. CDR1 MNHEY and CDR2 SVGEGT come from the germline V gene. With 6 bases removed from V and 2 bases from J, the gap between germline ends came to 17 bases. The CDR3 spells CASRTGPGETYEQYF. DNA of the CDR3: TGTGCCAGCAGGACAGGGCCGGGGGAAACCTACGAGCAGTACTTC.

This clonotype has only one observation. The rearrangement links TRBV19 to TRBJ2-1, with D unresolved. Germline-derived CDR1 and CDR2 are LNHDA and SQIVND (reference sequence). The ends were cut back, 6 bases at V and 0 bases at J, with 12 bases in the middle. CDR3 length equals 15 residues. In nucleotides, the CDR3 is TGTGCCAGTAGATCGATCGAGAGCTCCTACAATGAGCAGTTCTTC. Protein product: CASRSIESSYNEQFF.

The chain carries TRBV19 and TRBJ1-6, with D perhaps TRBD1 (5 bases). Germline loops: CDR1 LNHDA, CDR2 SQIVND (reference sequence). Trimming took off 4 bases at V and 12 bases at J, with 16 bases between the two ends. This CDR3 spans 14 amino acids. The CDR3 sequence is CASSNRDVLIPLHF. CDR3 coding DNA: TGTGCCAGTAGTAACCGGGACGTCTTAATACCCCTCCACTTT.

This clonotype was seen a handful of times. J is TRBJ1-1 and V is TRBV10-3; a possible D gene is TRBD1 (6 bases). Germline CDR1 reads ENHRY; CDR2 reads SYGVKD. There are 13 residues in the CDR3. V lost 6 bases to trimming and J lost 1 base, with 9 bases between them. The CDR3 region has the DNA TGTGCCATCAGATCGGGACAGAACACTGAAGCTTTCTTT. As protein: CAIRSGQNTEAFF.

The sample holds a few counts of this clonotype. The V and J genes are TRBV7-9 and TRBJ2-7, with unresolved D. CDR1 SEHNR and CDR2 FQNEAQ come from the germline V gene (reference sequence). This CDR3 spans 11 amino acids. V dropped 6 bases and J dropped 3 bases, with 6 bases sitting between them. The CDR3 bases are TGTGCCAGCAGTCAGATCTACGAGCAGTACTTC. Translating it yields CASSQIYEQYF.

This clonotype was counted many times. The gene calls are TRBV18 and TRBJ1-1; 7 nucleotides line up with TRBD1. The junction had 9 bases not matched to a gene; V was cut back by 3 bases and J by 11 bases. The CDR3 loop spans 13 amino acids. Germline CDR1 is KGHSH and CDR2 is LQKENI. The CDR3 spells CASSPITGVEAFF. DNA for the CDR3: TGTGCCAGCTCACCGATAACAGGGGTTGAGGCTTTCTTT.

The J gene is TRBJ2-3, the V gene TRBV29-1, with D perhaps matching TRBD2 (7 bases). Germline V gene lookup returns CDR1 SQVTM and CDR2 ANQGSEA. Between the trimmed V and J ends, which lost 4 bases and 6 bases, there was a span of 17 bases. The CDR3 is 14 residues long. The CDR3 DNA reads TGCAGCGTTGGACGCGGGGGCCCGGACGATACGCAGTATTTT. This sequence encodes CSVGRGGPDDTQYF.

A note on this clonotype: Compared with germline, one end of the junction differs, possibly owing to a read error. The genes are TRBV7-2 and TRBJ1-3; D ambiguous. In germline, CDR1 is SGHTA, CDR2 FQGNSA. CDR3 length: 15 residues. The CDR3 sequence: CASSYWALTGNTIYF. As DNA, the CDR3 is TGTGCCAGCAGCTACTGGGCGCTTACTGGGAACACCATATATTTT.

The chain joins TRBV6-1 to TRBJ2-1; D is uncertain. The germline V gene encodes CDR1 MNHNS and CDR2 SASEGT. This CDR3 contains 14 residues. The germline V and J ends were trimmed by 9 bases and 1 base, with 13 bases remaining between them. The CDR3 spells CASRVGRSYNEQFF. Written as DNA, the CDR3 is TGTGCCAGTCGGGTGGGAAGGTCCTACAATGAGCAGTTCTTC.

CDR3 region: CASRETGTEPYQPQHF. The CDR3 DNA follows: TGTGCCAGCAGAGAGACCGGGACAGAACCCTATCAGCCCCAGCATTTT. The chain links TRBV6-1 to TRBJ1-5; 7 bases are a match to TRBD1. This CDR3 region has 16 residues. The germline V gene encodes CDR1 MNHNS and CDR2 SASEGT. V lost 6 bases and J lost 5; bases outside the gene matches: 13.